This T cell receptor (beta chain) was found in a study of blood T cell repertoires in COVID-19. Study context: Nucleic acid was either cDNA or gDNA, and it came from T cells, B-cell-depleted T cells, or PBMCs.

Trimming shortened V by 0 bases and J by 2 bases, and 8 bases separated the two germline ends. This CDR3 comprises 15 residues. Germline CDR1 PRHDT, CDR2 FYEKMQ (reference sequence). Using immunoSEQ multiplex PCR, the repertoire was profiled, and TCRdb retains in-frame clones only, with some absent. The sample contains some 290,000 clones, 88% of which appear only once. Material for sequencing was peripheral blood. This TCR was recovered from a woman between 25 and 40 years old with COVID-19, enrolled during active disease. J is TRBJ1-3 and V is TRBV13, with a possible D match to TRBD1 (5 bases). CDR3 residues: CASSLGRGAGNTIYF. The CDR3 bases are TGTGCCAGCAGCTTAGGCCGGGGGGCTGGAAACACCATATATTTT.